The 15 T cell receptor beta chains listed next were all sequenced from one sample in a study of T cells in localized non-small cell lung cancer (dated by TCRdb to the early 2020s). Libraries were constructed by the immunoSEQ multiplex PCR assay. The table was pulled from immuneACCESS by TCRdb, which kept in-frame rearrangements only. Such tables lose some clones; where checked, under half of the loss comes from unresolved V genes, and the rest has no known cause. The sample contains about 31,000 clones, 94% of them found a single time. The ten largest make up roughly 0.73% of the sample. Source: peripheral blood, taken before any cancer treatment. The receptors shown here come from a woman aged 35-75 years with stage I lung adenocarcinoma.

The chain is built from TRBV11-2 and TRBJ2-1; D remains ambiguous. Germline V gene lookup returns CDR1 SGHAT and CDR2 FQNNGV. This CDR3 has 15 residues. Trimming removed 1 base from V and 2 bases from J, with 9 bases in between. The CDR3, as DNA: TGTGCCAGCAGCTTAGTCGCCAAAACCTACAATGAGCAGTTCTTC. This translates into CASSLVAKTYNEQFF. The full variable domain, its missing parts supplied by reference TRBV11-2 and TRBJ2-1, is EAGVAQSPRYKIIEKRQSVAFWCNPISGHATLYWYQQILGQGPKLLIQFQNNGVVDDSQLPKDRFSAERLKGVDSTLKIQPAKLEDSAVYLCASSLVAKTYNEQFFGPGTRLTVL.

The J gene is TRBJ2-1, the V gene TRBV5-4, with 13 bases identical to TRBD2. The ends lost 3 bases at V and 4 bases at J; junction bases unmatched: 4. This CDR3 is built from 16 residues. Per the germline V gene, CDR1 is SGHNT and CDR2 is YYREEE (reference sequence). CDR3 amino acids: CASSSRLAGGYNEQFF. The CDR3 nucleotides read TGTGCCAGCAGCTCCAGACTAGCGGGGGGATACAATGAGCAGTTCTTC.

The chain has TRBV6-1 and TRBJ1-2, with a possible D match to TRBD1 (6 bases). V was clipped by 6 bases and J by 10 bases, with 12 bases between them. The CDR3 loop spans 11 amino acids. CDR1 MNHNS and CDR2 SASEGT come from the germline V gene. This CDR3 is CASSSGQIYTF. CDR3 DNA sequence: TGTGCCAGCAGCTCAGGACAGATCTACACCTTC.

This chain connects TRBV6-5 to TRBJ2-7; 11 positions match TRBD1. The CDR3 spans 16 residues. Germline assignment: CDR1 MNHEY and CDR2 SVGAGI. V shed 2 bases and J 3 bases; nucleotides not matched to a gene: 6. This CDR3 is CASSYGGTGGIYEQYF. CDR3 DNA: TGTGCCAGCAGTTACGGGGGGACAGGGGGAATCTACGAGCAGTACTTC.

The CDR3 sequence: CASSYSVEGNQPQHF. CDR3 coding DNA: TGTGCCAGCAGTTATTCCGTGGAGGGCAATCAGCCCCAGCATTTT. The chain joins TRBV6-5 to TRBJ1-5, with no clear D. V was shortened by 3 bases and J by 2 bases, with 11 bases between the two germline ends. Germline V CDR1 and CDR2: MNHEY, SVGAGI. The CDR3 extends over 15 amino acids.

The chain links TRBV19 to TRBJ1-1; D is undetermined. The germline V gene encodes CDR1 LNHDA and CDR2 SQIVND (reference sequence). This CDR3 spans 14 amino acids. V lost 5 bases and J lost 7, with 17 bases in between. CDR3 loop: CASSRPVAGREAFF. In DNA, the CDR3 is TGTGCCAGTAGTCGCCCGGTGGCGGGCCGTGAAGCTTTCTTT.

V and J are TRBV7-2 and TRBJ1-4; 7 nucleotides align to TRBD1. The germline CDR1 and CDR2 sequences are SGHTA and FQGNSA. This CDR3 has 16 residues. Losses at the gene ends were 1 base for V and 5 bases for J; bases not matched to a gene: 7. The CDR3 DNA reads TGTGCCAGCAGCTTAGTCGGGGCAGGGGGGAATGAAAAACTGTTTTTT. It codes for CASSLVGAGGNEKLFF.

This clone was observed a single time. The V gene is TRBV14, the J gene TRBJ1-1; D may be TRBD1 (5 bases). V was pared by 4 bases and J by 0 bases, with 12 bases between. The CDR3 is 15 residues long. Germline lookup yields CDR1 SGHDN and CDR2 FVKESK. CDR3 loop: CASSRLMTVNTEAFF. For the CDR3, the DNA is TGTGCCAGCAGCCGGCTCATGACAGTGAACACTGAAGCTTTCTTT.

The rearrangement uses TRBV18 and TRBJ1-2, with 8 positions matching TRBD1. The length of the CDR3 is 17 residues. The trim removed 4 bases at V and 6 bases at J, leaving 16 bases unmatched. CDR1 and CDR2 (germline): KGHSH, LQKENI. In DNA form, the CDR3 reads TGTGCCAGCTCACGTTGGACAGGGTCAGACTTGGAAAATGGCTACACCTTC. Its translation: CASSRWTGSDLENGYTF.

This chain connects TRBV5-1 to TRBJ2-7, with D perhaps TRBD1 (7 bases). Looked up from germline, CDR1 is SGHRS and CDR2 is YFSETQ. This CDR3 comprises 12 residues. The V end was cut by 4 bases, the J end by 5 bases, with 10 bases between. The CDR3: CASSQGGHEQYF. The DNA of the CDR3 is TGCGCCAGCAGCCAGGGGGGCCACGAGCAGTACTTC.

V is TRBV28 and J is TRBJ1-6; possible D gene TRBD1, 5 bases. The CDR3 spans 14 residues. Trimming removed 2 bases from V and 7 bases from J, with 9 bases in between. The germline gives CDR1 MDHEN, CDR2 SYDVKM. CDR3: CASSLGRGNSPLHF. DNA for the CDR3: TGTGCCAGCAGTTTAGGCCGGGGGAATTCACCCCTCCACTTT.

The V call is TRBV10-1, the J call TRBJ2-1; 8 positions agree with TRBD1. There are 14 residues in the CDR3. V shed 2 bases, J shed 9 bases, and the junction held 6 bases outside the gene matches. Germline loops: CDR1 WNHNN, CDR2 SYGVQD (reference sequence). The CDR3, as DNA: TGCGCCAGCAGTGAGGTTCAGGGGGCAGGTGAGCAGTTCTTC. It is translated as CASSEVQGAGEQFF.

V usage is TRBV5-1 and J usage is TRBJ2-5; 8 positions agree with TRBD2. Germline CDR1 and CDR2: SGHRS and YFSETQ. With 4 bases clipped from V and 2 bases from J, the junction kept 7 bases outside the gene matches. The CDR3 runs to 15 residues. CDR3 bases: TGCGCCAGCAGCACGATCCCGGGGGGGCAAGAGACCCAGTACTTC. Translating it yields CASSTIPGGQETQYF.

V usage is TRBV6-1 and J usage is TRBJ1-1; D perhaps matches TRBD1 (5 bases). The germline V and J ends were trimmed by 5 bases and 1 base, with 8 bases remaining between them. Germline V gives CDR1 MNHNS, CDR2 SASEGT. This CDR3 contains 13 residues. CDR3 residues: CASSLGQNTEAFF. CDR3 in DNA: TGTGCCAGCAGTCTTGGACAGAACACTGAAGCTTTCTTT.

The rearrangement uses TRBV14 and TRBJ2-5; 8 nucleotides line up with TRBD2. The CDR3 loop spans 15 amino acids. Trimming took 4 bases from V and 3 from J; bases not matched to a gene: 7. The germline gives CDR1 SGHDN, CDR2 FVKESK. The CDR3 spells CASSPPTSEKETQYF. DNA for the CDR3: TGTGCCAGCAGCCCTCCGACTAGCGAAAAAGAGACCCAGTACTTC.